The rows below give T cell receptor beta chains drawn from one sample of a study of blood T cell repertoires in COVID-19. Measured with immunoSEQ multiplex PCR; TCRdb has only the in-frame clones, and not every one. The data show 60,000 to 75,000 clones, roughly three quarters seen once. The sequenced sample was peripheral blood. These receptor sequences come from a woman between 45 and 60 years old with acute or convalescent COVID-19. Each CDR3 is given with its conserved first and last residue. The D gene is left open where the match is weak. Clone size is stated in some rows and not others, as once, few, many or a class when expanded.

j_call clone_size d_call v_call cdr3_nt cdr3_aa
TRBJ2-5 once . TRBV29-1 TGCAGCGTTGACACGATGTGGGCGAATAAAGAGACCCAGTACTTC CSVDTMWANKETQYF
TRBJ2-7 once . TRBV18 TGTGCCAGCTCACGCGGGCTGCTCTCCTACGAGCAGTACTTC CASSRGLLSYEQYF
TRBJ1-6 . . TRBV3-1/TRBV3-2 TGTGCCAGCAGCCGGCAGATTAATTCACCCCTCCACTTT CASSRQINSPLHF
TRBJ1-2 . TRBD1 TRBV14 TGTGCCAGCAGCCAAGGAGACGGGAACAGGGGATATGGCTACACCTTC CASSQGDGNRGYGYTF
TRBJ2-5 . TRBD2 TRBV7-2 TGTGCCAGCAGCTCTAGCGGGGGGGATCAAGAGACCCAGTACTTC CASSSSGGDQETQYF
TRBJ1-1 . . TRBV7-9 TGTGCCAGCAGCTTAAAAGGGGTTGGTACTAAAGCTTTCTTT CASSLKGVGTKAFF
TRBJ2-7 . . TRBV5-1 TGCGCCAGCAGCTTGGCTCGCAGTACCTACGAGCAGTACTTC CASSLARSTYEQYF
TRBJ1-2 . TRBD1 TRBV27 TGTGCCAGCAGTTTGGGACCGGGACAGGGAAATGGCTACACCTTC CASSLGPGQGNGYTF
TRBJ2-7 few . TRBV7-9 TGTGCCAGCAGCCTACAGGGACCTCTTGGCGAGCAGTACTTC CASSLQGPLGEQYF
TRBJ1-6 . . TRBV18 TGTGCCAGCTCACCTGAAGACAGCTATTCACCCCTCCACTTT CASSPEDSYSPLHF
TRBJ2-7 few TRBD1 TRBV28 TGTGCCAGCAGCCCTATTCAGGGGGTGGGGTACGAGCAGTACTTC CASSPIQGVGYEQYF
TRBJ1-1 . . TRBV5-5 TGTGCCAGCAGCTTGGGCAGGATCAACACTGAAGCTTTCTTT CASSLGRINTEAFF
TRBJ2-1 . TRBD2 TRBV4-1 TGCGCCAGCAGCCGACAAGGACTAGCGGGGAACCTCGACGAGCAGTTCTTC CASSRQGLAGNLDEQFF
TRBJ2-2 . . TRBV7-8 TGTGCCAGCAGCTTAAAGCTCGACACCGGGGAGCTGTTTTTT CASSLKLDTGELFF
TRBJ1-5 . TRBD1 TRBV12-3/TRBV12-4 TGTGCCAGCAGGGGGACAGCGAATCAGCCCCAGCATTTT CASRGTANQPQHF
TRBJ2-6 . TRBD1 TRBV12-5 TGTGCTAGTGGTCTCGGACAGGGCAGCTCTGGGGCCAACGTCCTGACTTTC CASGLGQGSSGANVLTF
TRBJ1-4 . . TRBV30 TGTGCCTGGAGTGTGAGCGATAATGAAAAACTGTTTTTT CAWSVSDNEKLFF
TRBJ1-4 . . TRBV3-1/TRBV3-2 TGTGCCAGCAGCCAAGGGGGGGGCCCAGGAGGTGAAAAACTGTTTTTT CASSQGGGPGGEKLFF
TRBJ1-1 . . TRBV9 TGTGCCAGCAGCGTAGCCGCCTCCGGGGGTTTCATGAACACTGAAGCTTTCTTT CASSVAASGGFMNTEAFF
TRBJ2-3 . . TRBV19 TGTGCCAGTCGCTCACCCGGGATCGCCGGGGATACGCAGTATTTT CASRSPGIAGDTQYF
TRBJ2-3 . TRBD2 TRBV6-5 TGTGCCAGCAGTTTGACTAGCGGGGGTTCGCAAGATACGCAGTATTTT CASSLTSGGSQDTQYF
TRBJ1-4 . . TRBV14 TGTGCCAGCAGCCAAGAGAGGCAGGGGATGAATGAAAAACTGTTTTTT CASSQERQGMNEKLFF
TRBJ2-7 . TRBD2 TRBV9 TGTGCCAGCAGCGTAGGTCCTAGCGGGGGCCTCTCCTACGAGCAGTACTTC CASSVGPSGGLSYEQYF
TRBJ1-1 . . TRBV6-5 TGTGCCAGCGGGGCAGGGCTGAACACTGAAGCTTTCTTT CASGAGLNTEAFF